These 2 T cell receptor beta chains came from one sample sequenced in a study of blood T cell repertoires in COVID-19 (dated by TCRdb to 2019 to 2021). The library was made by the immunoSEQ multiplex PCR assay. Held by TCRdb, this immuneACCESS table contains in-frame sequences only and omits some clones. Under half of the omission traces to an unresolved V gene where checked; the cause of the rest is unknown. The sample table holds a few hundred thousand clones, of which around nine tenths were seen once. 3% to 4% of the sample rests with the top ten. Sequenced sample: peripheral blood. These receptors were obtained from a woman in her fifties or sixties with COVID-19, enrolled during active disease.

V and J are TRBV5-4 and TRBJ2-7, with TRBD1 matching 8 bases. Germline assignment: CDR1 SGHNT and CDR2 YYREEE (reference sequence). The CDR3 runs to 15 residues. The junction had 9 bases not matched to a gene; V was cut back by 5 bases and J by 2 bases. In DNA, the CDR3 is TGTGCCAGCAGAGCAGCGGACAGGGCCCCCTACGAGCAGTACTTC. It codes for CASRAADRAPYEQYF.

CDR3 sequence (DNA): TGTGCCAGCTCGCCGACAGTGGGTTCCGGTTCACCCCTCCACTTT. This codes for CASSPTVGSGSPLHF. This chain uses TRBV18 with TRBJ1-6; TRBD1 might be the D (5 bases). Germline V gives CDR1 KGHSH, CDR2 LQKENI. V shed 6 bases and J shed 9 bases, with 18 bases lying between them. The CDR3 runs to 15 residues. Drawing the rest from reference TRBV18 and TRBJ1-6, the complete variable domain is NAGVMQNPRHLVRRRGQEARLRCSPMKGHSHVYWYRQLPEEGLKFMVYLQKENIIDESGMPKERFSAEFPKEGPSILRIQQVVRGDSAAYFCASSPTVGSGSPLHFGNGTRLTVT.